This entry lists 21 T cell receptor beta chains sequenced from one sample in a study of immune characterization of retroperitoneal liposarcoma. TCRdb recomputed calls from the PCR reads with MiXCR, one row per CDR3 protein. The data contain under 20,000 distinct CDR3 sequences, approximately 37% of them singletons. Sample: blood. The source of these receptors is a male donor with retroperitoneal liposarcoma.

The chain has TRBV7-9 and TRBJ2-6; no clear D gene. The CDR3 loop spans 15 amino acids. V was cut by 8 bases and J by 0 bases, with 11 bases left in between. Germline V gene lookup returns CDR1 SEHNR and CDR2 FQNEAQ (reference sequence). Written as DNA, the CDR3 is TGTGCCAGCGCAGATCTGCACTCTGGGGCCAACGTCCTGACTTTC. Its translation is CASADLHSGANVLTF.

CDR3 residues: CASSQDYLNEQFF. CDR3 nucleotide sequence: TGCGCCAGCAGCCAAGACTACCTTAATGAGCAGTTCTTC. The chain uses TRBV4-1 and TRBJ2-1; D uncertain. The CDR3 consists of 13 residues. Germline lookup yields CDR1 MGHRA and CDR2 YSYEKL. V lost 0 bases to trimming and J lost 7 bases, with 7 bases between them.

This clonotype is labeled as medium-sized. J is TRBJ2-1 and V is TRBV11-3; D tentatively fits TRBD1 or TRBD2 (5 bases each). The end of the DNA fits TRBJ2-7 better, so the J call may be wrong. The CDR3 consists of 15 residues. CDR1 is SGHNT and CDR2 is YENEEA in the germline V gene. The CDR3 region has the DNA TGTGCCAGCAGCTCATCAGGGAGCTCCTACAATGAGCAGTACTTC. Amino acids: CASSSSGSSYNEQYF.

The rearrangement uses TRBV11-3 and TRBJ2-3, with a weak D call TRBD1 (5 bases). V lost 5 bases and J 2 bases, leaving 11 bases between the germline ends. The CDR3 covers 14 residues. The germline V gene has CDR1 SGHNT and CDR2 YENEEA. The CDR3 DNA reads TGTGCCAGCAGCCCCCGACAGACCACAGATACGCAGTATTTT. It codes for CASSPRQTTDTQYF.

This clonotype has more than one count but fewer than ten. The chain uses TRBV12-3 or TRBV12-4 and TRBJ1-2; 11 nucleotides align to TRBD1. Losses at the gene ends were 5 bases for V and 2 bases for J; bases not matched to a gene: 4. The CDR3 has 15 residues. The chain's CDR3 is CASSPWDRGNYGYTF. As DNA, the CDR3 is TGTGCCAGCAGTCCTTGGGACAGGGGGAACTATGGCTACACCTTC.

This chain links TRBV7-2 with TRBJ2-7, with D uncertain. Trimming cost V 1 base and J 1 base, with 11 bases left between them. Germline-derived CDR1 and CDR2 are SGHTA and FQGNSA. The CDR3 runs 15 residues. The DNA of the CDR3 is TGTGCCAGCAGCTTAGACCGCTCCTTATCCTACGAGCAGTACTTC. Amino acids: CASSLDRSLSYEQYF.

This clonotype was counted a single time. As the CDR3 is not closed by the conserved phenylalanine or tryptophan, this likely results from a read error. The chain links TRBV7-2 to TRBJ2-7, with 12 bases identical to TRBD2. The CDR3 length is 15 residues. CDR1 SGHTA and CDR2 FQGNSA come from the germline V gene. V shed 7 bases and J 2 bases; nucleotides not matched to a gene: 6. The CDR3 protein is CASTPSSGRAYEQYL. CDR3 in DNA: TGTGCCAGCACCCCATCTAGCGGGAGGGCCTACGAGCAGTACCTC.

The chain links TRBV6-1 to TRBJ1-1; 8 bases are shared with TRBD1. Germline V gives CDR1 MNHNS, CDR2 SASEGT. J gave up 1 base and V 6 bases, and 4 bases lay outside the gene matches. This CDR3 is 14 amino acids long. CDR3 bases: TGTGCCAGCAGAAGGGACAGGCCGAACACTGAAGCTTTCTTT. As protein: CASRRDRPNTEAFF.

There are many counts of this clonotype. The chain is built from TRBV7-6 and TRBJ2-1; maybe TRBD1 (6 bases). The DNA end lines up better with TRBJ2-7; the J call may be wrong. Germline V gives CDR1 SGHVS, CDR2 FNYEAQ. The CDR3 runs to 14 residues. The CDR3 nucleotides read TGTGCCAGCAGCTTTTCACAGGGCAGTAATGAGCAGTACTTC. The encoded protein is CASSFSQGSNEQYF.

The sample holds a few counts of this clonotype. V gene TRBV6-1 combines with J gene TRBJ2-2, with D uncertain. Trimming took off 2 bases at V and 6 bases at J, with 10 bases between the two ends. The CDR3 totals 14 residues. Germline CDR1 reads MNHNS; CDR2 reads SASEGT. CDR3 loop: CASSENTHPGELFF. The CDR3 DNA follows: TGTGCCAGCAGTGAAAACACTCATCCCGGGGAGCTGTTTTTT.

The chain has TRBV5-4 and TRBJ2-7; D may be TRBD1 (5 bases). The germline V gene encodes CDR1 SGHNT and CDR2 YYREEE (reference sequence). V shed 4 bases and J shed 12 bases, with 29 bases lying between them. The CDR3 is 16 residues long. The CDR3 protein is CASSPMMAQAQETRYF. CDR3 nucleotide sequence: TGTGCCAGCAGCCCAATGATGGCACAGGCACAAGAGACCCGGTACTTC. Combining the CDR3 with reference TRBV5-4 and TRBJ2-7 gives the whole variable domain ETGVTQSPTHLIKTRGQQVTLRCSSQSGHNTVSWYQQALGQGPQFIFQYYREEENGRGNFPPRFSGLQFPNYSSELNVNALELDDSALYLCASSPMMAQAQETRYFGPGTRLTVT.

In its sample, this clonotype ranks as medium-sized. The rearrangement uses TRBV12-3 or TRBV12-4 and TRBJ2-5; 13 nucleotides align to TRBD2. The V and J ends lost 6 bases and 2 bases, in that order; junction bases with no gene match: 3. The CDR3 spans 15 residues. CDR3: CASRVGLAGQETQYF. In nucleotides, the CDR3 is TGTGCCAGCAGAGTGGGACTAGCGGGACAAGAGACCCAGTACTTC.

This rearrangement joins TRBV6-5 to TRBJ1-2; D unclear. From germline, CDR1 is MNHEY and CDR2 SVGAGI. V dropped 7 bases and J dropped 0 bases, with 12 bases sitting between them. CDR3 length equals 14 residues. CDR3: CASTKATANYGYTF. The CDR3 bases are TGTGCCAGCACGAAAGCAACAGCTAACTATGGCTACACCTTC.

This clonotype has only one observation. The chain couples TRBV6-1 to TRBJ1-6; D remains ambiguous. V was cut by 5 bases and J by 9 bases, with 14 bases left in between. CDR1 is MNHNS, CDR2 SASEGT, per germline. The CDR3 has 14 residues. CDR3 coding DNA: TGTGCCAGCAGTCGGACCCAATTGGGTTCACCCCTCCACTTT. It yields the protein CASSRTQLGSPLHF.

This sequence joins TRBV18 and TRBJ2-1; a possible D gene is TRBD2 (5 bases). The germline V gene has CDR1 KGHSH and CDR2 LQKENI. V gave up 6 bases and J gave up 1 base, with 16 bases separating them. The length of the CDR3 is 16 residues. The CDR3 region is CASSQGQDLSYNEQFF. The CDR3 DNA is TGTGCCAGCTCCCAAGGTCAGGACTTGTCCTACAATGAGCAGTTCTTC.

This clonotype was observed once. The chain has TRBV4-1 and TRBJ1-1; TRBD1 might be the D (6 bases). The CDR3 runs 15 residues. Trimming took 4 bases from V and 1 from J, leaving 13 bases between them. Per germline, CDR1 MGHRA and CDR2 YSYEKL. DNA of the CDR3: TGCGCCAGCAGCCTCCACTTGGACAGGAACACTGAAGCTTTCTTT. It encodes CASSLHLDRNTEAFF.

Relative to its sample, this clonotype is medium-sized. The DNA for the CDR3 is TGTGCCAGCAGCTTAGGCATGTACAATGAGCAGTACTTC. Translated: CASSLGMYNEQYF. The chain links TRBV7-2 to TRBJ2-1; D uncertain. Gene TRBJ2-7 matches the end of the DNA better, so the J call may be wrong. The CDR3 is made up of 13 amino acids. The germline V gene has CDR1 SGHTA and CDR2 FQGNSA.

This clonotype was seen a few times. The chain recombines TRBV7-2 with TRBJ1-1; D might be TRBD1 (6 bases). Trimming removed 5 bases from V and 5 bases from J, with 12 bases in between. CDR3 length equals 13 residues. In germline, CDR1 is SGHTA, CDR2 FQGNSA. The CDR3 DNA follows: TGTGCCAGCAGCCTCTCCCAGGGGACTGAAGCTTTCTTT. Amino acids: CASSLSQGTEAFF.

As concerns this clonotype: A much larger clonotype is one base distant, so this may be a read error. The chain recombines TRBV7-6 with TRBJ2-5, with 8 bases identical to TRBD2. This CDR3 has 14 amino acids. CDR1 is SGHVS and CDR2 is FNYEAQ in the germline V gene. The CDR3 DNA reads as TGTGCTAGCAGCCCCGGACAAGCGGGAGTTGAGCAGTACTTC. Translating gives CASSPGQAGVEQYF.

This clonotype is medium-sized in the sample. The V call is TRBV7-2, the J call TRBJ2-6; the D gene is possibly TRBD2 (6 bases). This CDR3 region has 21 residues. Germline assignment: CDR1 SGHTA and CDR2 FQGNSA. Deletions cut 1 base from V and 4 bases from J, with 26 bases between. The CDR3 protein is CASSLGQLVAGRTGGANVLTF. CDR3 bases: TGTGCCAGCAGCTTAGGCCAACTGGTGGCGGGACGGACGGGGGGGGCCAACGTCCTGACTTTC.

By its share, this clonotype is medium-sized. The V call is TRBV11-3, the J call TRBJ2-3, with TRBD2 as a possible D gene (6 bases). The CDR3 runs 14 residues. Between the trimmed V and J ends, which lost 3 bases and 2 bases, there was a span of 9 bases. The V gene's germline CDR1 is SGHNT and CDR2 YENEEA. The CDR3 here is CASSFGGDTDTQYF. In DNA form, the CDR3 reads TGTGCCAGCAGCTTCGGGGGTGACACAGATACGCAGTATTTT.